What follows is one T cell receptor beta chain and its context. This specimen belongs to a study of T-cell reconstitution after alpha-beta-depleted transplantation in children. The authors prepared the TCRbeta library with unique molecular identifiers. Via MiXCR, TCRdb re-called the PCR reads, giving one row per CDR3 protein. In the table there are 490,000 or so distinct CDR3 sequences, about an eighth of which are singletons. The sequence derives from a human donor who donated a stem cell graft to a child with combined immunodeficiency. This specimen was PBMCs from the stem cell graft donor, taken from the stem cell graft.

CDR3 bases: TGTGCCAGCAGTTTGAGCGGGAGGGCCTCGGAGAATGAGCAGTTCTTC. Amino acid sequence: CASSLSGRASENEQFF. The chain links TRBV12-3 or TRBV12-4 to TRBJ2-1, with 10 bases matching TRBD2. This CDR3 has 16 residues. With 3 bases clipped from V and 7 bases from J, the junction kept 9 bases outside the gene matches.